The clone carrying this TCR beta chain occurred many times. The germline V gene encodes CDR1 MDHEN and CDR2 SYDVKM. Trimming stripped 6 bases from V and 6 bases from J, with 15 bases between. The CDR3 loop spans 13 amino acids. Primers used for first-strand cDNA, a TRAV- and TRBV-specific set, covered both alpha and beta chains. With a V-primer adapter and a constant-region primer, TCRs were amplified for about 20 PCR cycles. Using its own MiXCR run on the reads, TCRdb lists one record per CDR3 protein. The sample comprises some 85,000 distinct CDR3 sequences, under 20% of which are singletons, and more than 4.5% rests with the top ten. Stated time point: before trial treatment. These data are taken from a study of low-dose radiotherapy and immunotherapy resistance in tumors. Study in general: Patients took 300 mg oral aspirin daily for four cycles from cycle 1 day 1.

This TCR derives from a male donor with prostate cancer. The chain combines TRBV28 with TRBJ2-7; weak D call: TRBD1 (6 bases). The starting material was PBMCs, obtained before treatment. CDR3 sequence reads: CASRKQGRGEQYF. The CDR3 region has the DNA TGTGCCAGCAGAAAACAGGGTCGGGGCGAGCAGTACTTC.